One TCR beta chain is described in this entry. Its matching antigen is unknown. This record belongs to a study of blood T cells in healthy people across ages. Points from the study as a whole: Researchers said unsorted PBMCs prevented a conclusive naive versus antigen-experienced comparison. A greater number of naive CD4+ cells and higher diversity distinguished long-lived donors from aged donors. Observed TCR beta diversity per million T cells went down as age went up. This fall followed a roughly linear course with age.

A second about 6 to 12 cycle PCR used barcoded and J-beta primers. Researchers report that a template-switch adaptor with 12 random nucleotides tagged each cDNA molecule. MiXCR was run by TCRdb on the 5' RACE reads, yielding one entry per CDR3 protein. The table includes 1.5 million to 2 million distinct CDR3 sequences, 28% detected once. This receptor was identified in a woman aged 30 to 39 in good health. Specimen: blood.

The CDR3 nucleotides read TGCAGTGCTGGGGACAGCATGAACACTGAAGCTTTCTTT. Its protein product is CSAGDSMNTEAFF. The chain links TRBV20-1 to TRBJ1-1; 7 positions match TRBD1. Germline CDR1 is DFQATT and CDR2 is SNEGSKA (reference sequence). The trim removed 5 bases at V and 0 bases at J, leaving 3 bases unmatched. The CDR3 has 13 residues.